This entry lists 5 T cell receptor beta chains sequenced from one sample in a study of blood T cells in healthy people across ages. It was with a sample-barcoded 5' primer and a J-beta primer mix that a second PCR of about 7 to 12 cycles was run. TCRdb reprocessed the 5' RACE reads with MiXCR, giving one entry per CDR3 protein. The repertoire has about 540,000 distinct CDR3 sequences, under 30% of them found once; the top ten carry around 10%. This same sample was also taken into another study, of T cells of mothers and their children.

The sample taken for sequencing was blood. These receptors were obtained from a boy between 10 and 17 years old in good health.

In its sample, this clonotype was seen a few times. The rearrangement links TRBV18 to TRBJ1-1, with D hard to call. Germline loops: CDR1 KGHSH, CDR2 LQKENI. CDR3 length: 16 amino acids. Trimming left V 3 bases short and J 4 bases short, with 18 bases between. The CDR3 here is CASSPMWFGEGTEAFF. In nucleotides, the CDR3 is TGTGCCAGCTCACCGATGTGGTTCGGTGAGGGCACTGAAGCTTTCTTT.

V is TRBV29-1 and J is TRBJ1-2; D is possibly TRBD1 (5 bases). The germline CDR1 and CDR2 sequences are SQVTM and ANQGSEA. There are 13 residues in the CDR3. The V gene lost 4 bases and the J gene lost 3 bases, with 12 bases spanning the gap. CDR3 DNA sequence: TGCAGCGTTGCTAGGGGAACGGACTATGGCTACACCTTC. Translation gives CSVARGTDYGYTF.

This clonotype was seen more than once but under ten times. The chain carries TRBV6-2 or TRBV6-3 and TRBJ2-7; TRBD2 aligns across 8 bases. CDR1 and CDR2 (germline): MNHEY, SVGEGT. This CDR3 region has 13 residues. V dropped 5 bases and J dropped 6; count of bases not matched to a gene: 6. CDR3 sequence (DNA): TGTGCCAGCAGTAAGCGGGAGCGGGTCGAGCAGTACTTC. Protein sequence: CASSKRERVEQYF.

This clonotype has only a few counts. V gene TRBV12-5 combines with J gene TRBJ2-1; 10 nucleotides match TRBD1. The length of the CDR3 is 13 residues. CDR1 is LGHNT and CDR2 is FRNRAP in the germline V gene. J lost 7 bases, V lost 5 bases, and 2 bases had no gene match. DNA of the CDR3: TGTGCTAGTGGTACGGGACAGGGGAATGAGCAGTTCTTC. It codes for CASGTGQGNEQFF.

This clonotype was detected only a few times. The chain recombines TRBV2 with TRBJ1-1; D may be TRBD1 (6 bases). The CDR3 is 15 residues long. The V gene lost 7 bases and the J gene lost 6 bases, with 21 bases spanning the gap. The V gene's germline CDR1 is SNHLY and CDR2 FYNNEI. In DNA, the CDR3 is TGTGCCAGCAAAGGAGAGTGGGGGAAGGGGGCTGAAGCTTTCTTT. This sequence encodes CASKGEWGKGAEAFF.